This TCR beta chain appears in the sequencing data of a study of blood T cells in healthy people across ages. Study-wide results and limits: Long-lived and aged donors differed, with more naive CD4+ cells and higher diversity in the long-lived.

The CDR3 totals 14 residues. Per the germline V gene, CDR1 is SGHTA and CDR2 is FQGNSA. V was cut by 0 bases and J by 1 base, with 6 bases left in between. A J-beta primer mix and a sample-barcoded 5' primer were used in a second PCR of roughly 6 to 11 cycles. Carrying 12 random nucleotides, a template-switch adaptor labeled each individual cDNA molecule. TCRdb redid the calling of the 5' RACE reads with MiXCR, one entry per CDR3 protein. The sample lists hundreds of thousands of distinct CDR3 sequences; about 30% were seen once. This clonotype was recorded many times. No antigen is known for it. The receptor was isolated from a woman older than 75 in good health. The sequenced sample consisted of blood. The chain carries TRBV7-2 and TRBJ1-1, with unresolved D. The CDR3 region is CASSLASRNTEAFF. The DNA of the CDR3 is TGTGCCAGCAGCTTAGCGTCCCGGAACACTGAAGCTTTCTTT.